This T cell receptor beta chain came from a study of low-dose radiotherapy and immunotherapy resistance in tumors. The overall study: Cohort 2, a group dosed every two weeks at 1 Gy per fraction, received 13 Gy in total over 26 weeks.

The time point denotes: after trial treatment. Stated treatment: LDRT plus nivolumab, ipilimumab, low-dose cyclophosphamide and aspirin (RACIN trial). CDR3 length: 13 residues. Between the trimmed V and J ends, which lost 6 bases and 10 bases, there was a span of 15 bases. Both TCRalpha and TCRbeta chains were reverse transcribed with V-gene-specific primers. TCRs underwent about 20 PCR cycles of amplification with a constant-region primer and V-primer adapter. TCRdb reprocessed the reads with MiXCR, giving one entry per CDR3 protein. The sample contains fewer than 110,000 distinct CDR3 sequences, roughly 20% of which appear only once. This clonotype was counted at least ten times.

The sequencing here drew on PBMCs, taken after low-dose radiotherapy plus immunotherapy. This sequence joins TRBV12-3 or TRBV12-4 and TRBJ1-4, with a weak D call TRBD1 (6 bases). The sequence was obtained from a male donor with prostate cancer. The CDR3 nucleotides read TGTGCCAGCAGCACGGGGGCGCAGGGAAAACTGTTTTTT. It translates to CASSTGAQGKLFF.